One and the same sample provided the 28 T cell receptor beta chains below, sequenced in a study of blood T cells in healthy people across ages. Together with a sample-barcoded 5' primer, a J-beta primer mix was included in a second PCR lasting about 6 to 11 cycles. Each CDR3 protein is one row after TCRdb ran MiXCR on the 5' RACE reads. The data hold more than 800,000 distinct CDR3 sequences, with about 28% observed a single time. The sample comprised blood. These receptors originate from an elderly woman in good health.

The sample holds many counts of this clonotype. The V and J genes are TRBV12-3 or TRBV12-4 and TRBJ1-6, with D possibly being TRBD1 (5 bases). The CDR3 length is 16 residues. Trimming cost V 0 bases and J 7 bases, with 13 bases left between them. Written as DNA, the CDR3 is TGTGCCAGCAGTTTAGCGTGGCACAGGATAAATTCACCCCTCCACTTT. It encodes CASSLAWHRINSPLHF.

The chain has TRBV4-2 and TRBJ1-4; 9 nucleotides agree with TRBD1. Germline V CDR1 and CDR2: LGHNA, YNFKEQ. The CDR3 has 16 residues. Trimming cost V 4 bases and J 6 bases; bases outside gene matches: 9. The CDR3: CASSLQPGQGHEKLFF. The CDR3 DNA follows: TGTGCCAGCAGCCTCCAACCGGGACAGGGACATGAAAAACTGTTTTTT.

This clonotype was recorded only once. This could be a read error, since a much larger clone is one nucleotide away. The chain has TRBV28 and TRBJ2-1; 8 bases line up with TRBD1. The CDR3 is 18 amino acids. CDR1 and CDR2 (germline): MDHEN, SYDVKM. V lost 5 bases and J lost 0; bases outside the gene matches: 12. CDR3 region: CASSPLPGQGHSYNEQFF. In nucleotides, the CDR3 is TGTGCCAGCAGTCCTCTTCCCGGACAGGGACACTCCTACAATGAGCAGTTCTTC.

Points on this clonotype: One end of the junction is discordant with germline, which a read error may explain. The chain combines TRBV12-3 or TRBV12-4 with TRBJ1-4; D is perhaps TRBD1 (6 bases). The CDR3 contains 14 residues. DNA of the CDR3: TGTGCCAGCAGTCCCGGACAGCCTAATGAAAAACGGTTTTTT. Translating it yields CASSPGQPNEKRFF.

The sample holds a few counts of this clonotype. This chain joins TRBV6-2 or TRBV6-3 and TRBJ2-5, with TRBD2 matching 7 bases. Unmatched junction bases numbered 6, after V lost 0 bases and J lost 5 bases. The CDR3 runs to 15 residues. Germline CDR1 reads MNHEY; CDR2 reads SVGEGT. This CDR3 reads CASSYSSGARETQYF. CDR3 sequence (DNA): TGTGCCAGCAGTTACTCGAGCGGGGCAAGGGAGACCCAGTACTTC.

CDR3 DNA: TGTGCCAGCAGTGGGAGACTAGCGGGGGGCTACGAGCAGTACTTC. Amino acid sequence: CASSGRLAGGYEQYF. V gene TRBV6-2 or TRBV6-3 combines with J gene TRBJ2-7, with 13 bases identical to TRBD2. The CDR3 has 15 residues. In germline, CDR1 is MNHEY, CDR2 SVGEGT. V trimming: 5 bases; J trimming: 3 bases; junction bases outside the gene matches: 4.

This clonotype was recorded many times. The chain joins TRBV5-6 to TRBJ2-1, with 7 bases matching TRBD1. Per germline, CDR1 SGHDT and CDR2 YYEEEE. Trimming at V came to 4 bases and at J to 3 bases, leaving 13 bases not matched to a gene. The CDR3 covers 17 residues. The CDR3 loop reads CASSRDTGEVFYNEQFF. Written as DNA, the CDR3 is TGTGCCAGCAGCCGAGACACAGGGGAAGTATTCTACAATGAGCAGTTCTTC.

This clonotype showed up just a few times. V and J are TRBV20-1 and TRBJ2-7, with TRBD2 matching 11 bases. This CDR3 region has 16 residues. CDR1 is DFQATT, CDR2 SNEGSKA, per germline (reference sequence). V lost 6 bases and J lost 4; bases outside the gene matches: 14. In DNA form, the CDR3 reads TGCAGTGCCGCCAAACCCACTAGCGGGAGTAGGTACGAGCAGTACTTC. This sequence encodes CSAAKPTSGSRYEQYF.

In this sample, this clonotype turned up a few times. This chain connects TRBV20-1 to TRBJ2-1; no clear D gene. The CDR3 runs to 12 residues. Trimming shortened V by 2 bases and J by 10 bases, and 12 bases separated the two germline ends. From germline, CDR1 is DFQATT and CDR2 SNEGSKA (reference sequence). CDR3 protein: CSARIQTYEQFF. For the CDR3, the DNA is TGCAGTGCTAGAATCCAGACCTACGAGCAGTTCTTC.

This clonotype was recorded many times. CDR3 amino acids: CSARDVAGVRYEQYF. The CDR3, as DNA: TGCAGTGCTAGAGATGTGGCAGGGGTACGCTACGAGCAGTACTTC. The V and J genes are TRBV20-1 and TRBJ2-7; tentative D call: TRBD1 (6 bases). The length of the CDR3 is 15 residues. Germline assignment: CDR1 DFQATT and CDR2 SNEGSKA (reference sequence). Trimming shortened V by 0 bases and J by 3 bases, and 15 bases separated the two germline ends.

This clonotype was seen at least ten times. The chain employs TRBV7-8 and TRBJ2-1; tentatively, D is TRBD1 or TRBD2 (5 bases each). V was trimmed by 5 bases and J by 6 bases, leaving 20 bases between them. Germline V lookup: CDR1 SGHVS, CDR2 FQNEAQ. The CDR3 loop spans 16 amino acids. Here the CDR3 reads CASSAEPGPWGNEQFF. CDR3 in DNA: TGTGCCAGCAGCGCAGAACCGGGACCCTGGGGCAATGAGCAGTTCTTC.

The chain carries TRBV2 and TRBJ1-1; TRBD1 matches 7 bases. This CDR3 has 14 amino acids. Trimming took 7 bases from V and 0 from J; bases not matched to a gene: 5. Germline-derived CDR1 and CDR2 are SNHLY and FYNNEI. CDR3 DNA sequence: TGTGCCAGCATCAGGGGGGGATTGAACACTGAAGCTTTCTTT. It codes for CASIRGGLNTEAFF. The full variable domain, completed using reference TRBV2 and TRBJ1-1, is EPEVTQTPSHQVTQMGQEVILRCVPISNHLYFYWYRQILGQKVEFLVSFYNNEISEKSEIFDDQFSVERPDGSNFTLKIRSTKLEDSAMYFCASIRGGLNTEAFFGQGTRLTVV.

This clonotype was observed a few times. One base away lies a much larger clone, so this may be a sequencing read error. The V and J genes are TRBV5-5 and TRBJ1-2; 7 bases line up with TRBD1. The CDR3 extends over 15 amino acids. The germline CDR1 and CDR2 sequences are SGHKS and YYEKEE (reference sequence). The DNA of the CDR3 is TGTGCCAGCAGCCCGACAGGGAGAAATAACTGTGGCTACACCTTC. Translated: CASSPTGRNNCGYTF.

This clonotype appeared many times. The genes are TRBV6-1 and TRBJ2-1; 7 nucleotides agree with TRBD2. The CDR3 runs to 15 residues. Trimming cost V 6 bases and J 7 bases; bases outside gene matches: 12. Germline values: CDR1 MNHNS, CDR2 SASEGT. CDR3 sequence (DNA): TGTGCCAGCAGACTCGGGGGGACCCGGTGGAATGAGCAGTTCTTC. It codes for CASRLGGTRWNEQFF.

This clonotype was seen ten or more times. The chain combines TRBV7-2 with TRBJ1-4; D is uncertain. The ends were cut back, 6 bases at V and 4 bases at J, with 9 bases in the middle. The CDR3 has 13 amino acids. Germline V lookup: CDR1 SGHTA, CDR2 FQGNSA. Written as DNA, the CDR3 is TGTGCCAGCAGGAGGTCATATAATGAAAAACTGTTTTTT. Protein sequence: CASRRSYNEKLFF.

This clonotype was observed many times. This rearrangement joins TRBV12-3 or TRBV12-4 to TRBJ2-6; D is tentatively TRBD1 or TRBD2 (6 bases each). This CDR3 comprises 18 residues. Trimming took off 6 bases at V and 0 bases at J, with 18 bases between the two ends. The CDR3 nucleotides are TGTGCCAGCAGCCTGCGAGGGGGACTCTCCTCTGGGGCCAACGTCCTGACTTTC. This translates into CASSLRGGLSSGANVLTF.

V and J are TRBV28 and TRBJ2-4; D call uncertain. Germline CDR1 and CDR2: MDHEN and SYDVKM. The length of the CDR3 is 15 residues. V lost 5 bases and J 0 bases, leaving 11 bases between the germline ends. Written as DNA, the CDR3 is TGTGCCAGCAGTGGGCCCTCAGCAGCCAAAAACATTCAGTACTTC. Translating it yields CASSGPSAAKNIQYF.

This clonotype was detected ten times or more. This sequence joins TRBV20-1 and TRBJ1-6; 9 bases are a match to TRBD1. The CDR3 contains 14 residues. Germline V gives CDR1 DFQATT, CDR2 SNEGSKA (reference sequence). V shed 5 bases and J 6 bases; nucleotides not matched to a gene: 5. The CDR3 reads CSAQRGQGNSPLHF. CDR3 coding DNA: TGCAGTGCTCAGAGGGGACAGGGTAATTCACCCCTCCACTTT.

Turning to this clonotype: A much larger clone differs by one base, so this may be a read error. The chain combines TRBV29-1 with TRBJ1-1; 8 bases fit TRBD1. CDR1 is SQVTM, CDR2 ANQGSEA, per germline. The CDR3 contains 13 residues. CDR3 DNA: TGCAGCGTTGAAAAGGGGGCAGGGGGCGAAGTTTTCTTT. Protein: CSVEKGAGGEVFF. Full variable domain (remainder filled in from reference TRBV29-1 and TRBJ1-1): SAVISQKPSRDICQRGTSLTIQCQVDSQVTMMFWYRQQPGQSLTLIATANQGSEATYESGFVIDKFPISRPNLTFSTLTVSNMSPEDSSIYLCSVEKGAGGEVFFGQGTRLTVV.

V and J are TRBV20-1 and TRBJ1-3; D not resolved. The CDR3 sequence is 11 residues long. V was pared by 3 bases and J by 4 bases, with 4 bases between. Per germline, CDR1 DFQATT and CDR2 SNEGSKA (reference sequence). The CDR3 loop is CSASVGNTIYF. The CDR3 region has the DNA TGCAGTGCTAGTGTGGGAAACACCATATATTTT.

This clonotype has a handful of counts. A much larger clone lies a single base off, so this may be a read error. The J gene is TRBJ2-7, the V gene TRBV7-2; TRBD1 might be the D (6 bases). Looked up from germline, CDR1 is SGHTA and CDR2 is FQGNSA. The V gene lost 11 bases and the J gene lost 7 bases, with 18 bases spanning the gap. This CDR3 has 12 amino acids. The CDR3 DNA follows: TGTGCCTCCCGCAGGGGTCTTAATGAGCAGTACTTC. This codes for CASRRGLNEQYF.

This clonotype came up a few times. The chain joins TRBV6-5 to TRBJ2-2; TRBD1 matches 9 bases. CDR3 length equals 16 residues. The J segment lost 1 base and the V segment lost 6 bases, leaving 6 bases of the junction unmatched. CDR1 MNHEY and CDR2 SVGAGI come from the germline V gene. CDR3 residues: CASRRPGQGNTGELFF. CDR3 DNA: TGTGCCAGCAGAAGACCGGGACAGGGGAACACCGGGGAGCTGTTTTTT.

With respect to this clonotype: This clone may be a read error of a much larger clone one base away. The J gene is TRBJ2-1, the V gene TRBV20-1; tentative D call: TRBD2 (5 bases). V was shortened by 7 bases and J by 0 bases, with 13 bases between the two germline ends. Per germline, CDR1 DFQATT and CDR2 SNEGSKA (reference sequence). There are 14 residues in the CDR3. CDR3 protein: CSVRGLGSYNEQFF. CDR3 DNA: TGCAGTGTACGGGGTCTCGGCTCCTACAATGAGCAGTTCTTC.

The chain combines TRBV7-9 with TRBJ1-1, with no clear D. Per germline, CDR1 SEHNR and CDR2 FQNEAQ (reference sequence). This CDR3 spans 15 amino acids. With 3 bases removed from V and 1 base from J, the gap between germline ends came to 12 bases. The CDR3 protein is CASSFSLETNTEAFF. In nucleotides, the CDR3 is TGTGCCAGCAGCTTCTCCTTAGAGACGAACACTGAAGCTTTCTTT.

As concerns this clonotype: A read error may account for a junction end that differs from germline. The rearrangement links TRBV7-2 to TRBJ1-4, with 7 positions matching TRBD1. From germline, CDR1 is SGHTA and CDR2 FQGNSA. This CDR3 is built from 16 residues. For the CDR3, the DNA is TGTGCCAGCAGCTTAAAGGGGGCACGGTGGTATGAAAAACGGTTTTTT. This gives the protein CASSLKGARWYEKRFF.

This clonotype was observed a single time. V usage is TRBV9 and J usage is TRBJ2-3; 16 bases fit TRBD2. Germline V CDR1 and CDR2: SGDLS, YYNGEE. This CDR3 is built from 19 residues. The V gene end was trimmed by 2 bases and the J gene end by 4 bases; junction bases not matched to a gene: 10. The CDR3 spells CASSVRGTSGGAWADTQYF. CDR3 bases: TGTGCCAGCAGCGTGAGGGGGACTAGCGGGGGGGCTTGGGCAGATACGCAGTATTTT.

This clonotype was detected many times. The junction does not match germline at one end; this may be a read error. This chain connects TRBV5-5 to TRBJ2-7; a possible D gene is TRBD2 (6 bases). CDR3 size: 12 residues. The germline gives CDR1 SGHKS, CDR2 YYEKEE (reference sequence). CDR3 coding DNA: TGTGCCGGCAGCTCTGGAGGGTACGAGCAGTACTTC. Its translation is CAGSSGGYEQYF.

This clonotype has a count of ten or more. The chain carries TRBV20-1 and TRBJ2-6; TRBD1 agrees at 10 bases. V shed 3 bases, J shed 2 bases, and the junction held 4 bases outside the gene matches. The CDR3 runs 16 residues. CDR1 is DFQATT and CDR2 is SNEGSKA in the germline V gene (reference sequence). This CDR3 reads CSARAGTGAGANVLTF. DNA of the CDR3: TGCAGTGCTAGGGCCGGGACAGGGGCTGGGGCCAACGTCCTGACTTTC.